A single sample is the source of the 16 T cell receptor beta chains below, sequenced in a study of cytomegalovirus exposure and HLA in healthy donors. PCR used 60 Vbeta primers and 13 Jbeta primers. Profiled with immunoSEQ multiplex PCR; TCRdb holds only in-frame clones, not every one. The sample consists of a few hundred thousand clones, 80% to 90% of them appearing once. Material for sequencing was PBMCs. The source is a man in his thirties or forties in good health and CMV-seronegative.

The CDR3: CASSQEGQDYQPQHF. The CDR3 region has the DNA TGCGCCAGCAGCCAAGAAGGACAGGATTATCAGCCCCAGCATTTT. This sequence joins TRBV4-1 and TRBJ1-5; 7 nucleotides match TRBD1. V gave up 0 bases and J gave up 5 bases; unmatched junction bases: 4. The CDR3 extends over 15 amino acids. Germline V CDR1 and CDR2: MGHRA, YSYEKL.

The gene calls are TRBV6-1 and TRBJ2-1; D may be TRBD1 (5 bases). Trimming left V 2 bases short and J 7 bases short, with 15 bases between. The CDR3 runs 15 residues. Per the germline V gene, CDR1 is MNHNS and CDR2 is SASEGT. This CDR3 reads CASSERRVVFNEQFF. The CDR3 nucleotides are TGTGCCAGCAGTGAACGCAGGGTGGTTTTTAATGAGCAGTTCTTC.

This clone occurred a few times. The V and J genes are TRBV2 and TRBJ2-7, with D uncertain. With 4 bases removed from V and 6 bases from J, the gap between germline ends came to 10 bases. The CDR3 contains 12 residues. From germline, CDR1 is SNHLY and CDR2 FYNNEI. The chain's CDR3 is CASSVAESEQYF. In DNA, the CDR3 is TGTGCCAGCAGTGTGGCGGAATCCGAGCAGTACTTC.

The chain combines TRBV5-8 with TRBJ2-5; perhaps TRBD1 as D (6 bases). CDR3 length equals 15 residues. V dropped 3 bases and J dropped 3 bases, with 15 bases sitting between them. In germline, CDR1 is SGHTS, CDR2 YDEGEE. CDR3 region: CASSSPGHRKETQYF. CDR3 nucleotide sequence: TGTGCCAGCAGCTCACCGGGACATAGAAAAGAGACCCAGTACTTC.

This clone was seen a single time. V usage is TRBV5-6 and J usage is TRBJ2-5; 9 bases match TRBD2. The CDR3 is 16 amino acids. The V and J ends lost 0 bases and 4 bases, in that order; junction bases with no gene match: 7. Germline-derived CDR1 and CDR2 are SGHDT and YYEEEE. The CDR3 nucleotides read TGTGCCAGCAGCTTGGCGCTAGCGGGGCCTGGAGAGACCCAGTACTTC. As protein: CASSLALAGPGETQYF.

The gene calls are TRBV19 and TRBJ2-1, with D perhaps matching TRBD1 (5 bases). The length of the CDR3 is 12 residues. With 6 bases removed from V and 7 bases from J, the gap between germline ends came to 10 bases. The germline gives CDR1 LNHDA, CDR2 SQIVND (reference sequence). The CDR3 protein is CASRKGANEQFF. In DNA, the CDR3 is TGTGCCAGTAGAAAAGGGGCGAATGAGCAGTTCTTC.

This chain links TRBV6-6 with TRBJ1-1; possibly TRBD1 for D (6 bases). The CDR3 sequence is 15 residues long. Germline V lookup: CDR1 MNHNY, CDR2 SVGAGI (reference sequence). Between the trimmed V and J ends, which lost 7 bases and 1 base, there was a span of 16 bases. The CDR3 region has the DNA TGTGCCAGCATCGAACTACAGGGTAAGAACACTGAAGCTTTCTTT. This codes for CASIELQGKNTEAFF.

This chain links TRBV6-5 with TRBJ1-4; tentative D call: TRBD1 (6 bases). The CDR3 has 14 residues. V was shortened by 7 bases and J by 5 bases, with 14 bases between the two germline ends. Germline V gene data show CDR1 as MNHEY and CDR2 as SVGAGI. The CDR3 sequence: CASKGGGGNEKLFF. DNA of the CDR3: TGTGCCAGCAAGGGCGGGGGGGGCAATGAAAAACTGTTTTTT.

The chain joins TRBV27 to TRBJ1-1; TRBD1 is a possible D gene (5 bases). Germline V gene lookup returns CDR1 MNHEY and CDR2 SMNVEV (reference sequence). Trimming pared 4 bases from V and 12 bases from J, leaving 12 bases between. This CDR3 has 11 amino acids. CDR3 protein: CASSSTAWTFF. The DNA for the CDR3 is TGTGCCAGCAGTTCGACAGCTTGGACTTTCTTT.

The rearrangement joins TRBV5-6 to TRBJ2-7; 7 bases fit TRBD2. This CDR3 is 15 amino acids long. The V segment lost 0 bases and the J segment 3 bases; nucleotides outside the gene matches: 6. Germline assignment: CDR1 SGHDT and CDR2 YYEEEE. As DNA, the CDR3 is TGTGCCAGCAGCTTGGCCGGACTAGAACGCTACGAGCAGTACTTC. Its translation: CASSLAGLERYEQYF.

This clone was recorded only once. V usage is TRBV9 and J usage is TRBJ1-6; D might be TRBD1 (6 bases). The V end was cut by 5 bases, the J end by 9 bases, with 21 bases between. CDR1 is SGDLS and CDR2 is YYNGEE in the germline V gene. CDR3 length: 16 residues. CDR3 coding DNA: TGTGCCAGCAGTCCGAGCCGAGGACAGATTGGTTCACCCCTCCACTTT. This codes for CASSPSRGQIGSPLHF.

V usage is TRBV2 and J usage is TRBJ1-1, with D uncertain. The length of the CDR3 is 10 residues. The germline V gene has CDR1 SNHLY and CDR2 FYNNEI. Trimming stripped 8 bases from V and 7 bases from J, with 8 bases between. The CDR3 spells CASGRDEAFF. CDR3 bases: TGTGCCAGCGGGAGGGATGAAGCTTTCTTT. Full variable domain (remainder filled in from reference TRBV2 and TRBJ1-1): EPEVTQTPSHQVTQMGQEVILRCVPISNHLYFYWYRQILGQKVEFLVSFYNNEISEKSEIFDDQFSVERPDGSNFTLKIRSTKLEDSAMYFCASGRDEAFFGQGTRLTVV.

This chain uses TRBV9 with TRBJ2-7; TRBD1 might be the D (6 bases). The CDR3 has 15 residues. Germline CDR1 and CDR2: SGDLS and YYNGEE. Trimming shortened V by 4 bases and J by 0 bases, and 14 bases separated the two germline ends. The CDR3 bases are TGTGCCAGCAGCACTCACACAGGGAACTCCTACGAGCAGTACTTC. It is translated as CASSTHTGNSYEQYF.

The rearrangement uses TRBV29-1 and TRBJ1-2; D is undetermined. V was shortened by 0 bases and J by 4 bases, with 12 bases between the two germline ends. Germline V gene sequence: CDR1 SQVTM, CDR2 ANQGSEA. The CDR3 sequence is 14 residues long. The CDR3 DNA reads TGCAGCGTTGAAGATCACGAACAGTTCTATGGCTACACCTTC. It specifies CSVEDHEQFYGYTF.

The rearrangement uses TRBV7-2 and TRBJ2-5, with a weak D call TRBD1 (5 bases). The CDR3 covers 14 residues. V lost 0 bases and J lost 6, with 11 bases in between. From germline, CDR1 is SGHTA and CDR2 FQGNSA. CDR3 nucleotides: TGTGCCAGCAGCTTAGCACAGGCAAGAAAGACCCAGTACTTC. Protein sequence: CASSLAQARKTQYF.

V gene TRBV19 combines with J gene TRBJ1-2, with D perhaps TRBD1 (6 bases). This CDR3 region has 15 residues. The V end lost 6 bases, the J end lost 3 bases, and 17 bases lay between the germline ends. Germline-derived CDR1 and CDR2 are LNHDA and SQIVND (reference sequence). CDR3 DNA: TGTGCCAGTAGAGACCATGGACAGAGGCACTATGGCTACACCTTC. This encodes CASRDHGQRHYGYTF.